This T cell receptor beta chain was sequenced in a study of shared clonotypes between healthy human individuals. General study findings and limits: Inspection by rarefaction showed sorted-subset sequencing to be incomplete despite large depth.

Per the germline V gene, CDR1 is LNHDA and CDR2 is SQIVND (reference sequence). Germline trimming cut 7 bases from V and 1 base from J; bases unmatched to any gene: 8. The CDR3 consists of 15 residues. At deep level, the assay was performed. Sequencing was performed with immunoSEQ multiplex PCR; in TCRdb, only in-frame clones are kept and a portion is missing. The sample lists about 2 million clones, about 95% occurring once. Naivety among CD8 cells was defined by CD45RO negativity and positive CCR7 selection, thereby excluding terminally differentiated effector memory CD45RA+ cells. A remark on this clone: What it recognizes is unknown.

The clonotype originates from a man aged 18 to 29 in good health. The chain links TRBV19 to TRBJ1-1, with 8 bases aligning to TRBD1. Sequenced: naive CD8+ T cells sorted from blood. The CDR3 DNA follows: TGTGCCAGTACCGAGGACAGGGAGGCGAACACTGAAGCTTTCTTT. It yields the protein CASTEDREANTEAFF.